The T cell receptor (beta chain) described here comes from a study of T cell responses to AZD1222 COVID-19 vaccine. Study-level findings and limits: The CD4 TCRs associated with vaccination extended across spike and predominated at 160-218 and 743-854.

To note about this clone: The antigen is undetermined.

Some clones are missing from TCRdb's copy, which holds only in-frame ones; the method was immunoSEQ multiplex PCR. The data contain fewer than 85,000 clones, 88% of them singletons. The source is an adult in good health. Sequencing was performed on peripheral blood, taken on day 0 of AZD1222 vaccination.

The CDR3 DNA reads as TGTGCCAGCAGTCCGGCCAATTCCGCAAACTATGGCTACACCTTC. Protein sequence: CASSPANSANYGYTF. This chain links TRBV6-5 with TRBJ1-2; D unclear. CDR3 size: 15 residues. Germline V gene sequence: CDR1 MNHEY, CDR2 SVGAGI. Trimming shortened V by 5 bases and J by 2 bases, and 15 bases separated the two germline ends.